This T cell receptor (beta chain) derives from a study of T-cell reconstitution after alpha-beta-depleted transplantation in children. The TCRbeta library was prepared with unique molecular identifiers. TCRdb reprocessed the PCR reads via MiXCR and lists one record per CDR3 protein. This sample has hundreds of thousands of distinct CDR3 sequences; roughly 23% occur once, and the top ten carry about 2.5%. This clonotype was detected ten times or more. The antigen is undetermined. Findings and caveats of the study: Several hundred graft clones that had expanded were reportedly the source of alpha-beta T cells about two months after transplant. The authors attributed T-cell counts and diversity one year after transplant mostly to newly produced T cells. The study traced high day-60 TCRbeta diversity in some patients to surviving recipient T cells and thymic progenitors.

The CDR3 is made up of 17 amino acids. CDR1 is DFQATT, CDR2 SNEGSKA, per germline (reference sequence). The V gene end was trimmed by 0 bases and the J gene end by 0 bases; junction bases not matched to a gene: 4. Source: PBMCs, taken before TCRalphabeta/CD19-depleted stem cell transplant. This chain joins TRBV20-1 and TRBJ2-7; 14 bases match TRBD2. This TCR derives from a girl aged 2-15 years with Fanconi anemia, due to receive a stem cell transplant. The DNA for the CDR3 is TGCAGTGCTAGAGATTTGGGACTAGCGGGAGACTCCTACGAGCAGTACTTC. The encoded protein is CSARDLGLAGDSYEQYF.